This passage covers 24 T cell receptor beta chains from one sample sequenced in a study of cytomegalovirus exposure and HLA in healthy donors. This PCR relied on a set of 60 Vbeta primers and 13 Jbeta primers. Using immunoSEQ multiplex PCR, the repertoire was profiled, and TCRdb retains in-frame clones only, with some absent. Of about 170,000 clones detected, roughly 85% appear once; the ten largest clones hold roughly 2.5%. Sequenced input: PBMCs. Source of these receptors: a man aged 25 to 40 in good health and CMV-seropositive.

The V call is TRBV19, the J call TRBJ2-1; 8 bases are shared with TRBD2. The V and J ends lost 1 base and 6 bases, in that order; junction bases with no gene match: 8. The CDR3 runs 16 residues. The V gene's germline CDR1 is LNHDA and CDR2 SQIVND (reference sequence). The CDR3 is CASSIVAGGSLNEQFF. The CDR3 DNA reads TGTGCCAGTAGTATAGTGGCGGGAGGTTCCCTCAATGAGCAGTTCTTC. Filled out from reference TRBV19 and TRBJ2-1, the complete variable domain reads DGGITQSPKYLFRKEGQNVTLSCEQNLNHDAMYWYRQDPGQGLRLIYYSQIVNDFQKGDIAEGYSVSREKKESFPLTVTSAQKNPTAFYLCASSIVAGGSLNEQFFGPGTRLTVL.

The CDR3 DNA reads as TGTGCCAGCAGTGCATCGATAGGACAGGCCTCCTACGAGCAGTACTTC. Translated, it gives CASSASIGQASYEQYF. The chain combines TRBV27 with TRBJ2-7; 7 bases match TRBD1. The CDR3 is 16 amino acids. Per the germline V gene, CDR1 is MNHEY and CDR2 is SMNVEV (reference sequence). V lost 5 bases to trimming and J lost 0 bases; unmatched junction nucleotides: 10.

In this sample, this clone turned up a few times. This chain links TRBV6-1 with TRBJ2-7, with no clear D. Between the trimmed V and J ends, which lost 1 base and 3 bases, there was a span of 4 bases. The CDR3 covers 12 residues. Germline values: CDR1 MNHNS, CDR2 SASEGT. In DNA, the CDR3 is TGTGCCAGCAGTGAAGGGAGCTACGAGCAGTACTTC. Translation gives CASSEGSYEQYF.

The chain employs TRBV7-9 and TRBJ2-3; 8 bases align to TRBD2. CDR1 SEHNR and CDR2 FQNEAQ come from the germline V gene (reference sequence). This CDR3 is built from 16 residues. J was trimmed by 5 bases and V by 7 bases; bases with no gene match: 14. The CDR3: CASTLTLIGGGDTQYF. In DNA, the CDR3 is TGTGCCAGCACCCTCACGCTAATCGGGGGGGGAGATACGCAGTATTTT.

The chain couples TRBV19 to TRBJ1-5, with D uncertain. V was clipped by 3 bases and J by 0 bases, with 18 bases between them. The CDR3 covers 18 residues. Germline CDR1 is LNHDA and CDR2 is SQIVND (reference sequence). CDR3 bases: TGTGCCAGTAGTATGGGGTTCGGGGATCTTTATAGCAATCAGCCCCAGCATTTT. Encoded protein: CASSMGFGDLYSNQPQHF.

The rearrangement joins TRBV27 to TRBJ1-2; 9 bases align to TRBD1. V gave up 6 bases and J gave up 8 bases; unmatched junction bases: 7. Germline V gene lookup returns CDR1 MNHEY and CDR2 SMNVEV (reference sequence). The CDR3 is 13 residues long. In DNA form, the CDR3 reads TGTGCCAGCAGGACGACAGGGGGGCAAGGCTACACCTTC. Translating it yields CASRTTGGQGYTF.

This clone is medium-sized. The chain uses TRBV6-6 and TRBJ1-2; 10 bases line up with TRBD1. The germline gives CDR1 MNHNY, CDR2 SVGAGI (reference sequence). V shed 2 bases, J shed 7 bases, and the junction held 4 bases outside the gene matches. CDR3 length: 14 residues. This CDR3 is CASSYDRGQSGYTF. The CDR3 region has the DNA TGTGCCAGCAGTTACGACAGGGGGCAAAGTGGCTACACCTTC.

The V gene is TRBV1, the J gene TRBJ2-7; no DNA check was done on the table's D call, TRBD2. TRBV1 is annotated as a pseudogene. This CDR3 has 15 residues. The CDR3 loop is CTSSSGRQGSYEQYV. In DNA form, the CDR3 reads TGCACCAGCAGCTCTGGGAGGCAAGGTTCCTACGAGCAGTACGTC.

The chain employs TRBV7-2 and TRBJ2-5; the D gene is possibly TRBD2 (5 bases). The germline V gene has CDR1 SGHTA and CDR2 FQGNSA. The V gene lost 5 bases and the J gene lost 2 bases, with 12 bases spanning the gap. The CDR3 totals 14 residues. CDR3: CASSIRGIQETQYF. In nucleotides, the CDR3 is TGTGCCAGCAGCATCCGGGGTATACAAGAGACCCAGTACTTC.

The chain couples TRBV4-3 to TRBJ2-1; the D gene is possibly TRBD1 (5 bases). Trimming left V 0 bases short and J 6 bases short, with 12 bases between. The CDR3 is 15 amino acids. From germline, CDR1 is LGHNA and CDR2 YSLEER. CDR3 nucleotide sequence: TGCGCCAGCAGCCAAGATGCAGCCAGGGTCAATGAGCAGTTCTTC. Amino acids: CASSQDAARVNEQFF.

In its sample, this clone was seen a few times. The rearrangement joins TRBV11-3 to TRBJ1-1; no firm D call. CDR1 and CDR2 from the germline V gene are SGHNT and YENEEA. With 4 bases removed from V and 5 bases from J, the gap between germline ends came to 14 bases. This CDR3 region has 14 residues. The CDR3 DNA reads TGTGCCAGCAGCTCGACCTGGCGGAGGACTGAAGCTTTCTTT. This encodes CASSSTWRRTEAFF.

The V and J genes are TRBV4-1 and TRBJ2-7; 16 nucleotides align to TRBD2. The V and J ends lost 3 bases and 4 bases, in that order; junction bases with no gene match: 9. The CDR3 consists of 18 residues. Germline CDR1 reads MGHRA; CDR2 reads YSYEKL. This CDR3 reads CASSQGTSGRASSYEQYF. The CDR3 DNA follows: TGCGCCAGCAGCCAGGGGACTAGCGGGAGGGCCAGTTCGTACGAGCAGTACTTC.

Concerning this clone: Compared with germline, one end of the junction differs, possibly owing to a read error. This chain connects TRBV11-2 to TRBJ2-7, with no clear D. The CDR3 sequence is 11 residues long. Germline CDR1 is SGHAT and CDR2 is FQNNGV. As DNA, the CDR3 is TGTGCCAGCAGCCTTAGAGCGACCCTAGACTTC. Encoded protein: CASSLRATLDF.

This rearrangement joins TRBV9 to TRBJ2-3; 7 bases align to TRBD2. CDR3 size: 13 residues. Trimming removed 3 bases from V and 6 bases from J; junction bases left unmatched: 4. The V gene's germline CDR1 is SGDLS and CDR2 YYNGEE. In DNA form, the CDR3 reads TGTGCCAGCAGCGCAAGCGGGACGGATACGCAGTATTTT. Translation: CASSASGTDTQYF.

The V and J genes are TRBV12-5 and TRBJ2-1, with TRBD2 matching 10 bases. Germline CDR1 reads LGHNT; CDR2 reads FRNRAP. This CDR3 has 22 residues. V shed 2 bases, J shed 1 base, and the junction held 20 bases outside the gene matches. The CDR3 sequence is CASGLPDRVASGSTGSYNEQFF. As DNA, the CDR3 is TGTGCTAGTGGTTTGCCCGACCGGGTGGCTAGCGGGAGTACAGGGTCCTACAATGAGCAGTTCTTC.

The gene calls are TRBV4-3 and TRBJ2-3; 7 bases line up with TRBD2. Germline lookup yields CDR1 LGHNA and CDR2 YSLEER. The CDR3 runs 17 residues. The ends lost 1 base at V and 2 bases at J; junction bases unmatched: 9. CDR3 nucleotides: TGCGCCAGCAGCCAAGGATTGGCGGGAGCCCTCACAGATACGCAGTATTTT. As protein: CASSQGLAGALTDTQYF.

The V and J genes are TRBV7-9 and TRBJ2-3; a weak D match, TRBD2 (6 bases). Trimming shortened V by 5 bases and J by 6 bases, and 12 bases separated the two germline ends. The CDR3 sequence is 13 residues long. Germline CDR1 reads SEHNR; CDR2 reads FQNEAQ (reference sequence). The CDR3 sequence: CASSRGSEDTQYF. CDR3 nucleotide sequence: TGTGCCAGCAGCCGGGGGTCCGAGGATACGCAGTATTTT.

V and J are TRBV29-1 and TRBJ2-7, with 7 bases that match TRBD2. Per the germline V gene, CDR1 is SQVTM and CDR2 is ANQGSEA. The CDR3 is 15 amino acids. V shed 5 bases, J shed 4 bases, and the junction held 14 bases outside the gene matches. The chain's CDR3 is CSVSPSPHGGYEQYF. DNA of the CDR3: TGCAGCGTTTCCCCTTCTCCACACGGGGGGTACGAGCAGTACTTC.

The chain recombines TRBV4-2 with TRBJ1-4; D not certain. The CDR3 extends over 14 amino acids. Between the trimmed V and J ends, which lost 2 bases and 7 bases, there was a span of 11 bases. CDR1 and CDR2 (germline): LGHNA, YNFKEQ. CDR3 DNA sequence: TGTGCCAGCAGCCAAAGTCGGGCGGGTGAAAAACTGTTTTTT. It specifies CASSQSRAGEKLFF.

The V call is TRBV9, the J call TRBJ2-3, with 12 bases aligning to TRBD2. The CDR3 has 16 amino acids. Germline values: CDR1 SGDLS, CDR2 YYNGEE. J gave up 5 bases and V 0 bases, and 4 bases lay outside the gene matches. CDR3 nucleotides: TGTGCCAGCAGCGTAGCCCTAGCGGGAGGGCTAGATACGCAGTATTTT. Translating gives CASSVALAGGLDTQYF.

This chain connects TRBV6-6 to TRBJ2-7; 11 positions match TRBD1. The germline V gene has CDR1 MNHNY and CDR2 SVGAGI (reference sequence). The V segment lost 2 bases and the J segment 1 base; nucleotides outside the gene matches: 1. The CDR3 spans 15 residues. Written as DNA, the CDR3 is TGTGCCAGCAGTTACGGGACAGGGGGATCCTACGAGCAGTACTTC. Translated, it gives CASSYGTGGSYEQYF.

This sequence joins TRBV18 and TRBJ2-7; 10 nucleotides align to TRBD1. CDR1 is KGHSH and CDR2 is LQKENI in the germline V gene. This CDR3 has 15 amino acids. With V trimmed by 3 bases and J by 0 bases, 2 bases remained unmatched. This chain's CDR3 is CASSPTGGSSYEQYV. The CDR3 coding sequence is TGTGCCAGCTCACCGACAGGGGGCAGCTCCTACGAGCAGTACGTC.

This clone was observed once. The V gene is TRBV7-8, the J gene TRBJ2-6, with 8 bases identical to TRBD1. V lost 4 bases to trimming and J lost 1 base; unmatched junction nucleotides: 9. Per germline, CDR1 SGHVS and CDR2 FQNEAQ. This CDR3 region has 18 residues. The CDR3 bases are TGTGCCAGCAGCTACTACCCAGGGGGCTCTTCTGGGGCCAACGTCCTGACTTTC. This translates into CASSYYPGGSSGANVLTF.

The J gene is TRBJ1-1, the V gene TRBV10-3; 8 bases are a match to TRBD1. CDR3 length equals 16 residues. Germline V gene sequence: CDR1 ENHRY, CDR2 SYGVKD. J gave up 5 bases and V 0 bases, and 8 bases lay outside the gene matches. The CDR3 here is CAISESSRTGLTEAFF. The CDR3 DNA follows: TGTGCCATCAGTGAGTCAAGTAGGACAGGGCTGACTGAAGCTTTCTTT.